This is a list of T cell receptor beta chains from one sample in a study of T cells of healthy individuals. TCRdb redid the calling of the 5' RACE reads with MiXCR, one entry per CDR3 protein. In the table there are more than 85,000 distinct CDR3 sequences, under 20% of which are singletons. The receptors stem from a human donor in good health. Each CDR3 is given with its conserved first and last residue. D genes are given only for firm matches. Size tells how often a clone was seen (once, few, many) or the class of an expanded clone, and some rows leave it out.

CDR3aa	CDR3nt	abundance	d_gene	v_gene	j_gene
CASSLAPGGGAWTGELFF	TGTGCCAGCAGCTTAGCGCCCGGCGGGGGGGCCTGGACCGGGGAGCTGTTTTTT	.	TRBD2	TRBV7-2	TRBJ2-2
CATSMGSWGGELFF	TGTGCCACCAGCATGGGGTCATGGGGCGGGGAGCTGTTTTTT	few	.	TRBV15	TRBJ2-2
CASSLSQGREQYF	TGTGCCAGCAGTTTATCCCAGGGGAGGGAGCAGTACTTC	.	.	TRBV28	TRBJ2-7
CASSPDLTVPQETQYF	TGTGCCAGCAGCCCGGACCTGACAGTCCCTCAAGAGACCCAGTACTTC	few	.	TRBV5-6	TRBJ2-5
CASAGRKGQPQHF	TGTGCCAGTGCCGGGAGAAAAGGGCAGCCCCAGCATTTT	many	.	TRBV19	TRBJ1-5
CASRRQGATEAFF	TGTGCCAGCAGGAGACAGGGGGCGACTGAAGCTTTCTTT	few	TRBD1	TRBV14	TRBJ1-1
CASSHSGGTIYNEQFF	TGTGCCAGCAGCCATAGCGGGGGGACTATCTACAATGAGCAGTTCTTC	few	TRBD2	TRBV28	TRBJ2-1
CASSFSGVEDTQYF	TGTGCCAGCAGTTTTTCGGGAGTTGAAGATACGCAGTATTTT	few	.	TRBV28	TRBJ2-3
CASSSEINTEAFF	TGCGCCAGCAGCTCCGAAATCAACACTGAAGCTTTCTTT	.	.	TRBV5-1	TRBJ1-1
CASSLATAASTDTQYF	TGCGCCAGCAGCTTGGCGACAGCAGCTAGCACAGATACGCAGTATTTT	few	.	TRBV5-1	TRBJ2-3
CASSLTGASSQETQYF	TGTGCCAGCAGTTTAACTGGAGCTAGCAGCCAAGAGACCCAGTACTTC	few	.	TRBV28	TRBJ2-5
CASAGTGVLDEQYF	TGTGCCAGCGCCGGGACAGGGGTGTTGGACGAGCAGTACTTC	.	TRBD1	TRBV10-3	TRBJ2-7
CASSLGLAGGPGSTGELFF	TGTGCCAGCAGCTTAGGGCTAGCGGGAGGGCCAGGAAGCACCGGGGAGCTGTTTTTT	few	TRBD2	TRBV7-8	TRBJ2-2
CASSIPGISPTGELFF	TGTGCCAGTAGTATCCCTGGGATCTCACCAACCGGGGAGCTGTTTTTT	few	.	TRBV19	TRBJ2-2
CASNNRVPFYEQYF	TGTGCCAGCAACAACAGGGTACCATTCTACGAGCAGTACTTC	few	.	TRBV28	TRBJ2-7
CSARTGGRTDTQYF	TGCAGTGCTAGGACAGGCGGTCGGACAGATACGCAGTATTTT	.	.	TRBV20-1	TRBJ2-3
CASSQDYGGSYEQYF	TGTGCCAGCAGCCAAGATTACGGGGGAAGCTACGAGCAGTACTTC	.	.	TRBV3-1	TRBJ2-7
CASSLSRANTGELFF	TGTGCCAGCAGCTTGAGCAGGGCCAACACCGGGGAGCTGTTTTTT	.	.	TRBV5-6	TRBJ2-2
CASSTSTGGRVGEQYF	TGTGCCAGTAGTACCTCGACAGGTGGAAGGGTGGGCGAGCAGTACTTC	.	.	TRBV19	TRBJ2-7
CSAPPTGGHNRGPSEKLFF	TGCAGTGCCCCCCCGACCGGGGGCCACAACAGGGGGCCTAGCGAAAAACTGTTTTTT	.	TRBD1	TRBV20-1	TRBJ1-4
CSARDMTQDYYEQYF	TGCAGTGCTAGAGATATGACTCAGGATTACTACGAGCAGTACTTC	many	.	TRBV20-1	TRBJ2-7
CASSSGTGGTDTQYF	TGCGCCAGCAGCTCCGGGACAGGGGGCACAGATACGCAGTATTTT	.	TRBD1	TRBV5-1	TRBJ2-3
CSAVVGLAGKNEQFF	TGCAGTGCAGTTGTAGGACTAGCGGGAAAAAATGAGCAGTTCTTC	few	TRBD2	TRBV20-1	TRBJ2-1
CASSQDGDFNSPLHF	TGCGCCAGCAGCCAAGATGGGGATTTTAATTCACCCCTCCACTTT	.	.	TRBV4-3	TRBJ1-6
CASGQGNTEAFF	TGTGCCAGCGGGCAGGGGAACACTGAAGCTTTCTTT	many	.	TRBV27	TRBJ1-1
CATSSHRGPINEQFF	TGTGCCACCAGCAGCCACAGGGGGCCGATCAATGAGCAGTTCTTC	.	TRBD1	TRBV15	TRBJ2-1
CASRAGDSYNEQFF	TGTGCCAGTAGGGCCGGAGACTCCTACAATGAGCAGTTCTTC	.	.	TRBV19	TRBJ2-1
CASSQELAGGLSDTQYF	TGCGCCAGCAGCCAAGAACTAGCGGGAGGGCTTTCAGATACGCAGTATTTT	few	TRBD2	TRBV4-3	TRBJ2-3
CASSPNIGAGDTQYF	TGTGCCAGCAGCCCGAATATAGGGGCCGGAGATACGCAGTATTTT	once	.	TRBV4-2	TRBJ2-3
CASSLARGTNEKLFF	TGTGCCAGCAGCTTAGCCAGGGGCACTAATGAAAAACTGTTTTTT	many	.	TRBV7-2	TRBJ1-4
CATSDLRPQHF	TGTGCCACCAGTGATTTACGGCCCCAGCATTTT	.	.	TRBV24-1	TRBJ1-5
CASSYWQRGGMDTQYF	TGTGCCAGCAGTTACTGGCAGCGGGGGGGCATGGATACGCAGTATTTT	.	TRBD2	TRBV6-2/TRBV6-3	TRBJ2-3
CASSYSTGGYNEQFF	TGTGCCAGCAGTTACTCGACAGGGGGGTACAATGAGCAGTTCTTC	.	TRBD1	TRBV6-2/TRBV6-3	TRBJ2-1
CASIGQGLSPLHF	TGTGCCAGCATTGGACAGGGCCTTTCACCCCTCCACTTT	.	TRBD1	TRBV28	TRBJ1-6
CSAPRQGAGELFF	TGCAGTGCACCCAGACAGGGGGCCGGGGAGCTGTTTTTT	.	TRBD1	TRBV20-1	TRBJ2-2
CATSDPDREGYGYTF	TGTGCCACCAGTGACCCGGACAGGGAGGGGTATGGCTACACCTTC	.	TRBD1	TRBV24-1	TRBJ1-2
CAISGRAGPGRYEQYF	TGTGCCATCAGTGGCAGGGCGGGACCGGGGCGCTACGAGCAGTACTTC	few	.	TRBV10-3	TRBJ2-7
CASSPGTRSHTQYF	TGTGCCAGCAGCCCTGGGACTAGATCACATACGCAGTATTTT	.	TRBD2	TRBV4-2	TRBJ2-3
CASSIQGASPNTEAFF	TGTGCCAGCAGCATACAGGGGGCCTCCCCGAACACTGAAGCTTTCTTT	few	.	TRBV21-1	TRBJ1-1
CASSLNPGGVYGYTF	TGTGCCAGCAGCTTAAACCCGGGGGGAGTCTATGGCTACACCTTC	.	.	TRBV13	TRBJ1-2
CASSFLTGGKVHGYTF	TGTGCCAGCAGTTTCCTCACAGGGGGAAAAGTGCATGGCTACACCTTC	.	TRBD1	TRBV12-3/TRBV12-4	TRBJ1-2
CSARGLQTSGRRTDTQYF	TGCAGTGCTAGAGGACTACAAACTAGCGGGAGACGGACAGATACGCAGTATTTT	many	TRBD2	TRBV20-1	TRBJ2-3
CASSSIDRASYEQYF	TGTGCCAGCAGTTCAATCGACCGTGCCTCCTACGAGCAGTACTTC	.	.	TRBV28	TRBJ2-7
CASSLQRASETQYF	TGTGCCAGCAGCTTACAGCGAGCTAGCGAGACCCAGTACTTC	many	.	TRBV11-2	TRBJ2-5
CASSRYRVSARNTEAFF	TGTGCCAGCAGCCGGTATCGGGTGTCTGCAAGGAACACTGAAGCTTTCTTT	.	.	TRBV3-1	TRBJ1-1
CASSEGAGNTDTQYF	TGTGCCAGCAGTGAAGGAGCAGGGAACACAGATACGCAGTATTTT	many	.	TRBV6-1	TRBJ2-3
CAIPEGLADQPQHF	TGTGCCATCCCCGAGGGACTAGCCGATCAGCCCCAGCATTTT	few	.	TRBV10-3	TRBJ1-5
CASRESREGGELFF	TGTGCCAGCAGAGAAAGCAGGGAAGGCGGGGAGCTGTTTTTT	many	.	TRBV6-4	TRBJ2-2
CASSPKGGRADTDTQYF	TGTGCCAGCAGCCCGAAAGGCGGGAGGGCCGACACAGATACGCAGTATTTT	many	TRBD2	TRBV9	TRBJ2-3
CASSPTGTGLYEQYF	TGTGCCAGCAGCCCCACCGGGACAGGACTTTACGAGCAGTACTTC	.	TRBD1	TRBV5-6	TRBJ2-7
CASSQDWRGGVSSTDTQYF	TGCGCCAGCAGCCAAGATTGGAGGGGGGGGGTTTCTAGCACAGATACGCAGTATTTT	many	.	TRBV4-1	TRBJ2-3
CASSLLRRDTQYF	TGTGCCAGCAGTTTGCTCAGGCGAGATACGCAGTATTTT	few	.	TRBV12-3/TRBV12-4	TRBJ2-3
CASSLDPNYGYTF	TGCGCCAGCAGCTTGGATCCTAACTATGGCTACACCTTC	many	.	TRBV5-1	TRBJ1-2
CASSTQDRGAYEQYF	TGTGCCAGCAGTACCCAGGACAGGGGAGCCTACGAGCAGTACTTC	few	TRBD1	TRBV6-5	TRBJ2-7
CASSFQGWNTEAFF	TGTGCCAGCAGTTTCCAGGGTTGGAACACTGAAGCTTTCTTT	few	.	TRBV28	TRBJ1-1
CASSLGWTDTQYF	TGTGCCAGCAGCTTAGGGTGGACAGATACGCAGTATTTT	many	.	TRBV7-6	TRBJ2-3
CASSSWTARAFF	TGTGCCAGCAGTTCCTGGACAGCCCGGGCTTTCTTT	few	.	TRBV6-2/TRBV6-3	TRBJ1-1
CASSSPGGGSGELFF	TGTGCCAGCAGCTCTCCCGGAGGGGGCTCCGGGGAGCTGTTTTTT	few	.	TRBV7-2	TRBJ2-2
CAISEPLQGRDTQYF	TGTGCCATCAGTGAGCCCCTGCAGGGCAGAGATACGCAGTATTTT	few	.	TRBV10-3	TRBJ2-3